The source of this T cell receptor (beta chain) is a study of T cells in Graves' hyperthyroidism and ophthalmopathy. Authors of the study amplified TCR beta CDR3 regions from RNA transcripts. RT-PCR in the first round (using the HTBI primer set) targeted the TCR CDR3. TCRdb recomputed calls from the multiplex PCR reads with MiXCR, one row per CDR3 protein. The table lists around 300,000 distinct CDR3 sequences, 22% of them singletons. There are many counts of this clonotype. The CDR3 runs 16 residues. V was clipped by 5 bases and J by 0 bases, with 16 bases between them. Germline values: CDR1 MNHNS, CDR2 SASEGT.

The rearrangement uses TRBV6-1 and TRBJ1-1; D is possibly TRBD1 (5 bases). The receptor comes from a man in his thirties or forties with Graves' ophthalmopathy. What was sequenced was blood. The DNA of the CDR3 is TGTGCCAGCAGTATGGGGACCGGATTACTGAACACTGAAGCTTTCTTT. It encodes CASSMGTGLLNTEAFF.